The 5 T cell receptor beta chains in this list originate from one sample, sequenced in a study of blood T cell repertoires in COVID-19. Here immunoSEQ multiplex PCR was the method, and the copy in TCRdb shows in-frame clones only, minus some. Of 70,000 to 85,000 clones in the sample, around 81% were seen once. Sequenced sample: peripheral blood. Every receptor here comes from a human donor in a cohort sampled during active COVID-19.

The chain recombines TRBV11-3 with TRBJ2-3; D may be TRBD2 (6 bases). V was shortened by 2 bases and J by 2 bases, with 20 bases between the two germline ends. From germline, CDR1 is SGHNT and CDR2 YENEEA. CDR3 length equals 18 residues. The CDR3 is CASSLRVTGVGATDTQYF. In DNA, the CDR3 is TGTGCCAGCAGCTTAAGGGTGACGGGAGTGGGTGCCACAGATACGCAGTATTTT.

This clone is deemed medium-sized (0.01 to 0.1%). J is TRBJ1-5 and V is TRBV2; the match to TRBD1 covers 8 bases. Germline V gene sequence: CDR1 SNHLY, CDR2 FYNNEI. The CDR3 is made up of 13 amino acids. The V segment lost 10 bases and the J segment 4 bases; nucleotides outside the gene matches: 6. CDR3 nucleotide sequence: TGTGCCATTTCGGACAGGGCTAATCAGCCCCAGCATTTT. Encoded protein: CAISDRANQPQHF.

The chain joins TRBV11-3 to TRBJ2-3, with no clear D. The CDR3 has 14 residues. Germline CDR1 reads SGHNT; CDR2 reads YENEEA. The V gene lost 1 base and the J gene lost 2 bases, with 7 bases spanning the gap. Here the CDR3 DNA reads TGTGCCAGCAGCTTAGGGCCAAACACAGATACGCAGTATTTT. Its protein product is CASSLGPNTDTQYF.

V and J are TRBV6-1 and TRBJ1-2; D not resolved. The CDR3 consists of 13 residues. Trimming cost V 3 bases and J 2 bases, with 7 bases left between them. CDR1 MNHNS and CDR2 SASEGT come from the germline V gene. For the CDR3, the DNA is TGTGCCAGCAGTGAGACCAGGAACTATGGCTACACCTTC. Translating it yields CASSETRNYGYTF.

This chain uses TRBV11-2 with TRBJ1-1; D is ambiguous. Germline values: CDR1 SGHAT, CDR2 FQNNGV. V was pared by 3 bases and J by 5 bases, with 10 bases between. There are 13 residues in the CDR3. The CDR3 sequence: CASSFPGSTEAFF. DNA of the CDR3: TGTGCCAGCAGCTTCCCTGGGAGTACTGAAGCTTTCTTT.